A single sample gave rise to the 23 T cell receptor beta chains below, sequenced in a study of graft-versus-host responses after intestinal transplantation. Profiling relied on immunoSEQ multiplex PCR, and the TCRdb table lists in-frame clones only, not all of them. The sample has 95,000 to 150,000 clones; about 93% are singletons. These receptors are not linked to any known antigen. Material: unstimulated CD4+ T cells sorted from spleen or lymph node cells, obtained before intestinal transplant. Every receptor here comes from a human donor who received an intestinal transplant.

In nucleotides, the CDR3 is TGTGCCAGCTCACCGGACGGATTCTCCTACGAGCAGTACTTC. The encoded protein is CASSPDGFSYEQYF. J is TRBJ2-7 and V is TRBV18; D is uncertain. CDR1 is KGHSH, CDR2 LQKENI, per germline. This CDR3 comprises 14 residues. With 3 bases removed from V and 0 bases from J, the gap between germline ends came to 9 bases.

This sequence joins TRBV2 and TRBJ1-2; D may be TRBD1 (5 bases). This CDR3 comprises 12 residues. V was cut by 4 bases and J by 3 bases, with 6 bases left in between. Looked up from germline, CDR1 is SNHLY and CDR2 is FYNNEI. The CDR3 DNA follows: TGTGCCAGCAGTGGGGGCGACTATGGCTACACCTTC. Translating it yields CASSGGDYGYTF.

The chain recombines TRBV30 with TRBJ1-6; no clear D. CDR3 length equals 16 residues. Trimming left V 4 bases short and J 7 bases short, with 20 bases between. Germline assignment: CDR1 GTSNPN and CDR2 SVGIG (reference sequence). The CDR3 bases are TGTGCCTGGAACCGAGGACCGATTAGATTAAATTCACCCCTCCACTTT. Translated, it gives CAWNRGPIRLNSPLHF. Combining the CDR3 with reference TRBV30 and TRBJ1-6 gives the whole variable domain SQTIHQWPATLVQPVGSPLSLECTVEGTSNPNLYWYRQAAGRGLQLLFYSVGIGQISSEVPQNLSASRPQDRQFILSSKKLLLSDSGFYLCAWNRGPIRLNSPLHFGNGTRLTVT.

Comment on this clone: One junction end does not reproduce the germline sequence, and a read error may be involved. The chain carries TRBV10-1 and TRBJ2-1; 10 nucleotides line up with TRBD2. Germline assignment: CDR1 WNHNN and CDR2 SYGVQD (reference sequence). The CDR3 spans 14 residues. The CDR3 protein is CASGPGTSDSWGVF. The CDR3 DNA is TGCGCCAGCGGACCCGGGACTAGCGATTCCTGGGGGGTCTTC.

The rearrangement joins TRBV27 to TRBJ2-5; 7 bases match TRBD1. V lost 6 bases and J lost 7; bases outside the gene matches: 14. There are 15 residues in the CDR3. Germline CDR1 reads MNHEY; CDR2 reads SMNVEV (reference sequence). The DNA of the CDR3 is TGTGCCAGCAGCCCGACAGGGTCTTTTCTAGGGACCCAGTACTTC. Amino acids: CASSPTGSFLGTQYF.

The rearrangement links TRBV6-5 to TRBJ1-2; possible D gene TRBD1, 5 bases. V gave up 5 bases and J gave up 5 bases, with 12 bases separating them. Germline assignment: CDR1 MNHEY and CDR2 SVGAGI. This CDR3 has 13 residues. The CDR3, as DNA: TGTGCCAGCAGTGAGGCCAGGGAGTATGGCTACACCTTC. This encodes CASSEAREYGYTF.

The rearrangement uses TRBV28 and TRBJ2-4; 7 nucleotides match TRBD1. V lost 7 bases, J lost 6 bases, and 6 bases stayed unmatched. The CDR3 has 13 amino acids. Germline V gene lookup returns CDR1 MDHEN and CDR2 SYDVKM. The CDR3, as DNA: TGTGCCAGCACCGAGGACAGGCGAAACATTCAGTACTTC. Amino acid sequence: CASTEDRRNIQYF.

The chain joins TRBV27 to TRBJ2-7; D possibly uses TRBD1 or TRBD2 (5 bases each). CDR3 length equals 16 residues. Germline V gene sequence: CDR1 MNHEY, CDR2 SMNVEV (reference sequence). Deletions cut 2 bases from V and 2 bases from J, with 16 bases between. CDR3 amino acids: CASSLIAGTRTYEQYF. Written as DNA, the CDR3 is TGTGCCAGCAGTTTAATCGCCGGGACCAGAACCTACGAGCAGTACTTC.

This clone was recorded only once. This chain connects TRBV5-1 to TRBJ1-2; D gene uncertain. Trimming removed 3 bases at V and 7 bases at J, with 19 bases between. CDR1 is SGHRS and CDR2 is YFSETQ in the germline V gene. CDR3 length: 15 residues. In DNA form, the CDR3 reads TGCGCCAGCAGCTCAAGGAGACGGCTAATAGGTGGCTACACCTTC. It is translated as CASSSRRRLIGGYTF.

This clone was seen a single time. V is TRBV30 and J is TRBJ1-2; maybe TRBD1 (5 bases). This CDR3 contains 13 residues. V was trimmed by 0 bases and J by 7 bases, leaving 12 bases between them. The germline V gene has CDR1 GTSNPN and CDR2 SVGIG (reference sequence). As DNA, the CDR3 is TGTGCCTGGAGTGTAGGGGCAGGTGGTGGCTACACCTTC. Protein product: CAWSVGAGGGYTF.

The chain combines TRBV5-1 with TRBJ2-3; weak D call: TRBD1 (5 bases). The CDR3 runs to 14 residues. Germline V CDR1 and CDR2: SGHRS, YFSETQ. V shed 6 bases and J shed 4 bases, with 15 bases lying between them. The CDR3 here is CASILGPGSDTQYF. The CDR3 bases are TGCGCCAGCATCCTGGGGCCCGGGTCAGATACGCAGTATTTT.

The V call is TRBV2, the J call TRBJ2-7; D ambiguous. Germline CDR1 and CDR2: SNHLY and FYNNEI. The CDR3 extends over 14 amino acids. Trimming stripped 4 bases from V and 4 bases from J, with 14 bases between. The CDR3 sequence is CASSVLKGIYEQYF. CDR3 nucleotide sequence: TGTGCCAGCAGTGTGTTGAAGGGCATTTACGAGCAGTACTTC.

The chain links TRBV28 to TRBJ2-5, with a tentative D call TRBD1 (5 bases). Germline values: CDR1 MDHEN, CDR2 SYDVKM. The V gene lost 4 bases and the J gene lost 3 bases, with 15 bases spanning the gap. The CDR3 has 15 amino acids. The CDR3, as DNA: TGTGCCAGCAGTTCTGGGGCCCCCCAGAAAGAGACCCAGTACTTC. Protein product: CASSSGAPQKETQYF.

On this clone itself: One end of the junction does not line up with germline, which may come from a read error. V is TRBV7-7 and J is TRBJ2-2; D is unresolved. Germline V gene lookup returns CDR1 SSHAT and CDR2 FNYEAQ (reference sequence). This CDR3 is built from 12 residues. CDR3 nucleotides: TGTGCTAGCAGCTTAGTATCCGGGGAGCTGTTTTTT. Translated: CASSLVSGELFF. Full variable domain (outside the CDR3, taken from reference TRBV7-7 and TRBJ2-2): GAGVSQSPRYKVTKRGQDVTLRCDPISSHATLYWYQQALGQGPEFLTYFNYEAQPDKSGLPSDRFSAERPEGSISTLTIQRTEQRDSAMYRCASSLVSGELFFGEGSRLTVL.

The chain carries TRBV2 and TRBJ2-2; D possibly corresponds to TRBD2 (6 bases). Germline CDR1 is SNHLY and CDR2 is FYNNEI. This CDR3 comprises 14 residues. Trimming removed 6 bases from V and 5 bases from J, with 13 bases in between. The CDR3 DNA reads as TGTGCCAGCAGGGAATACGCGGGAACCGGGGAGCTGTTTTTT. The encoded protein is CASREYAGTGELFF.

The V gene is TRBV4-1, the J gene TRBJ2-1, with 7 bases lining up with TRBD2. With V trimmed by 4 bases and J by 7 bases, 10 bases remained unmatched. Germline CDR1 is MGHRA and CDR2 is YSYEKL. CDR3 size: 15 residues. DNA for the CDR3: TGCGCCAGCAGCCGTGGGGCGGGAGAGGGGAATGAGCAGTTCTTC. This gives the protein CASSRGAGEGNEQFF.

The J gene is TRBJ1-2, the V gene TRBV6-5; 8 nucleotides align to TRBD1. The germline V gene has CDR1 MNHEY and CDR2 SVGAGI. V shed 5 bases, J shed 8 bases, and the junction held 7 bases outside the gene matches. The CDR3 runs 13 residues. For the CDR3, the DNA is TGTGCCAGCAGTCTACAGGGGGAGGGAGGCTACACCTTC. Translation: CASSLQGEGGYTF.

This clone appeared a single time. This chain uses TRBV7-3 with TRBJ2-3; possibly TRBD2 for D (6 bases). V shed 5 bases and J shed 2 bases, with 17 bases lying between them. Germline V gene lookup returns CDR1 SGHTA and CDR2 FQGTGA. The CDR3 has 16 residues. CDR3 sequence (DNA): TGTGCCAGCAGCCGGGGTGTGGGAGGATTCACAGATACGCAGTATTTT. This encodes CASSRGVGGFTDTQYF. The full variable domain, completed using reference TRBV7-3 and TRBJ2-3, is GAGVSQTPSNKVTEKGKYVELRCDPISGHTALYWYRQSLGQGPEFLIYFQGTGAADDSGLPNDRFFAVRPEGSVSTLKIQRTERGDSAVYLCASSRGVGGFTDTQYFGPGTRLTVL.

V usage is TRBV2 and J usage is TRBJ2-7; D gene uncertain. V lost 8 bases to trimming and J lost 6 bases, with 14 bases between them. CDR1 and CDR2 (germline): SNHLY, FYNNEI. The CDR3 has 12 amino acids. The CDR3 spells CASGNLWGEQYF. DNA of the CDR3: TGTGCCAGCGGAAATCTCTGGGGCGAGCAGTACTTC.

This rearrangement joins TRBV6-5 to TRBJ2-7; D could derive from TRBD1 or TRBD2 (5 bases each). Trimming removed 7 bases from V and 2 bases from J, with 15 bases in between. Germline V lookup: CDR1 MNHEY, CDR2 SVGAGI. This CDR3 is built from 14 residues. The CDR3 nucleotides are TGTGCCAGCACCTATACCGGGGCGACCTACGAGCAGTACTTC. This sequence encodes CASTYTGATYEQYF.

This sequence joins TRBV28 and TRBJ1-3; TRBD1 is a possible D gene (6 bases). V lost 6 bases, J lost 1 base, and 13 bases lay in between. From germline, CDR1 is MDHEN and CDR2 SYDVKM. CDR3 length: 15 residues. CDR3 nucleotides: TGTGCCAGCAGCGCCAGGGGACATTCTGGAAACACCATATATTTT. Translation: CASSARGHSGNTIYF.

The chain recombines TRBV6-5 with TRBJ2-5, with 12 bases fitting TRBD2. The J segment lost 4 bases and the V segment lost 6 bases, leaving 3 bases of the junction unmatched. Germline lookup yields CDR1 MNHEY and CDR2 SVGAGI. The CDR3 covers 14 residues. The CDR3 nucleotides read TGTGCCAGCAGGCGGACTAGCGGGACAGAGACCCAGTACTTC. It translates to CASRRTSGTETQYF.

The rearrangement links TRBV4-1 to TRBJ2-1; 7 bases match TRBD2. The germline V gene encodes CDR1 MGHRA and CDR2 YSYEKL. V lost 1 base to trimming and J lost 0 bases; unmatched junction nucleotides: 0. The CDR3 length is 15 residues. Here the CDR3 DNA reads TGCGCCAGCAGCCAAGTAGCGGGCTCCTACAATGAGCAGTTCTTC. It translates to CASSQVAGSYNEQFF.